This T cell receptor (beta chain) was retrieved from a study of blood T cell repertoires in COVID-19. As for the study in general: PBMCs, B-cell-depleted T cells, or T cells were the source of the cDNA or gDNA that made up the material.

Authors' analysis steps: Reference gene primer amplification in the assay estimated nucleated cell counts. Clones were read by immunoSEQ multiplex PCR, and TCRdb kept only the in-frame ones, dropping some. The V and J calls and the clone size are those of that table, but D and trimming were determined from the DNA. Among roughly 300,000 clones listed, about nine tenths were seen once. J gave up 4 bases and V 3 bases, and 12 bases lay outside the gene matches. Germline V gives CDR1 SGDLS, CDR2 YYNGEE. This CDR3 has 16 residues. Seattle cases were enrolled at active infection and followed longitudinally.

Material for sequencing was peripheral blood. This TCR derives from a woman aged 25 to 45 with COVID-19, enrolled during active disease. This chain links TRBV9 with TRBJ1-1, with TRBD1 matching 7 bases. CDR3 residues: CASSDRTGARSTEAFF. CDR3 DNA sequence: TGTGCCAGCAGCGATAGGACAGGCGCTAGAAGCACTGAAGCTTTCTTT.